This TCR beta chain was profiled in a study of cytomegalovirus exposure and HLA in healthy donors. Study results and caveats: TRBV6-2, TRBV6-3 and other indistinguishable V segments were excluded.

This PCR relied on a set of 60 Vbeta primers and 13 Jbeta primers. Produced via immunoSEQ multiplex PCR; TCRdb's table is partial and in-frame only. This table holds some 200,000 clones, 65% to 80% found once. Trimming pared 6 bases from V and 4 bases from J, leaving 15 bases between. In germline, CDR1 is PRHDT, CDR2 FYEKMQ (reference sequence). This CDR3 spans 15 amino acids. As regards this clone: What it recognizes is unknown.

This sequence was found in a man aged 35 to 55 in good health and CMV-seronegative. The V gene is TRBV13, the J gene TRBJ2-2; TRBD1 is a possible D gene (6 bases). The sample taken for sequencing was PBMCs. For the CDR3, the DNA is TGTGCCAGCAGATGGGGGCAGGGGAGCACCGGGGAGCTGTTTTTT. Amino acid sequence: CASRWGQGSTGELFF.